The 23 T cell receptor beta chains in this list originate from one sample, sequenced in a study of cytomegalovirus exposure and HLA in healthy donors. The PCR contained 60 Vbeta and 13 Jbeta primers. Some clones are missing from TCRdb's copy, which holds only in-frame ones; the method was immunoSEQ multiplex PCR. Here the sample spans around 140,000 clones, about 80% being singletons. Sequenced sample: PBMCs. The receptor set was obtained from a woman aged 40-49 years in good health and CMV-seronegative.

The genes are TRBV27 and TRBJ2-7; 9 bases fit TRBD1. Germline V CDR1 and CDR2: MNHEY, SMNVEV (reference sequence). The V gene end was trimmed by 6 bases and the J gene end by 6 bases; junction bases not matched to a gene: 9. This CDR3 comprises 14 residues. DNA of the CDR3: TGTGCCAGCAGAGAAGGGACAGGGTTCTCCGAGCAGTACTTC. Translation gives CASREGTGFSEQYF.

The rearrangement joins TRBV7-9 to TRBJ2-5; 10 positions match TRBD1. The germline V gene encodes CDR1 SEHNR and CDR2 FQNEAQ (reference sequence). The CDR3 contains 18 residues. The junction had 14 bases not matched to a gene; V was cut back by 5 bases and J by 2 bases. CDR3 loop: CASSRDRGVRFSQETQYF. The DNA of the CDR3 is TGTGCCAGCAGCCGGGACAGGGGAGTGCGATTTTCACAAGAGACCCAGTACTTC.

The V gene is TRBV4-3, the J gene TRBJ1-3; D not certain. This CDR3 comprises 16 residues. Trimming took 3 bases from V and 0 from J, leaving 12 bases between them. Germline CDR1 is LGHNA and CDR2 is YSLEER. The DNA for the CDR3 is TGCGCCAGCAGCCAGCGGGCCTCTTTCTCTGGAAACACCATATATTTT. Its protein is CASSQRASFSGNTIYF.

This chain connects TRBV15 to TRBJ2-2; 7 bases are shared with TRBD2. V was clipped by 3 bases and J by 6 bases; unmatched bases: 4. The CDR3 length is 14 residues. CDR1 and CDR2 (germline): LNHNV, YYDKDF (reference sequence). The DNA of the CDR3 is TGTGCCACCAGCAGGGGGGGGGTCGCCGGGGAGCTGTTTTTT. It codes for CATSRGGVAGELFF.

This chain links TRBV6-5 with TRBJ1-3; no definite D call. The CDR3 is 14 amino acids. From germline, CDR1 is MNHEY and CDR2 SVGAGI. V was trimmed by 2 bases and J by 4 bases, leaving 9 bases between them. The CDR3 here is CASSYDSDGNTIYF. For the CDR3, the DNA is TGTGCCAGCAGTTACGATAGCGACGGAAACACCATATATTTT.

The CDR3 loop reads CASSQQGNTEAFF. The DNA for the CDR3 is TGTGCCAGCAGCCAACAGGGGAACACTGAAGCTTTCTTT. The chain links TRBV7-2 to TRBJ1-1; a weak D match, TRBD1 (6 bases). With 5 bases removed from V and 1 base from J, the gap between germline ends came to 8 bases. Per the germline V gene, CDR1 is SGHTA and CDR2 is FQGNSA. This CDR3 is 13 amino acids long.

The chain is built from TRBV7-2 and TRBJ1-1; TRBD1 matches at 8 bases. CDR3 length: 15 amino acids. Germline lookup yields CDR1 SGHTA and CDR2 FQGNSA. V shed 1 base and J 5 bases; nucleotides not matched to a gene: 6. CDR3 sequence (DNA): TGTGCCAGCAGCTTAGTGCAGGGGGCGCAGACTGAAGCTTTCTTT. Protein: CASSLVQGAQTEAFF.

V is TRBV7-6 and J is TRBJ1-2, with D tentatively TRBD1 (5 bases). The germline gives CDR1 SGHVS, CDR2 FNYEAQ. CDR3 length equals 15 residues. Trimming removed 1 base at V and 4 bases at J, with 13 bases between. The CDR3 region has the DNA TGTGCCAGCAGCTTAGTGGGGGGTAGCGGCTATGGCTACACCTTC. Translation gives CASSLVGGSGYGYTF.

The chain carries TRBV4-3 and TRBJ2-7, with TRBD1 identical over 7 bases. Unmatched junction bases numbered 3, after V lost 1 base and J lost 3 bases. The CDR3 covers 14 residues. CDR1 is LGHNA, CDR2 YSLEER, per germline. The CDR3 bases are TGCGCCAGCAGCCAAGCCGACAGGGTCTACGAGCAGTACTTC. Protein sequence: CASSQADRVYEQYF.

The chain uses TRBV28 and TRBJ2-7; 8 nucleotides agree with TRBD1. The CDR3 consists of 16 residues. Trimming took 2 bases from V and 7 from J; bases not matched to a gene: 13. Germline V CDR1 and CDR2: MDHEN, SYDVKM. The CDR3 DNA follows: TGTGCCAGCAGTTTAGGTGGCAGGGGGCGACTACATGAGCAGTACTTC. Its translation is CASSLGGRGRLHEQYF.

The chain uses TRBV5-6 and TRBJ1-5; D is possibly TRBD1 (5 bases). V lost 2 bases, J lost 1 base, and 16 bases lay in between. The CDR3 is 17 amino acids. Germline V CDR1 and CDR2: SGHDT, YYEEEE. The CDR3 loop reads CASSLREGRESNQPQHF. Here the CDR3 DNA reads TGTGCCAGCAGCTTAAGGGAGGGGAGGGAAAGCAATCAGCCCCAGCATTTT.

The chain joins TRBV11-2 to TRBJ1-2, with 8 bases lining up with TRBD1. Per germline, CDR1 SGHAT and CDR2 FQNNGV. This CDR3 is 14 amino acids long. V dropped 4 bases and J dropped 7; count of bases not matched to a gene: 8. The CDR3 DNA sequence: TGTGCCAGCAGCTCCGCCACAGGGGGTAGTGGCTACACCTTC. This translates into CASSSATGGSGYTF.

This chain links TRBV11-2 with TRBJ1-5, with D hard to call. Trimming shortened V by 5 bases and J by 1 base, and 6 bases separated the two germline ends. Germline V gene data show CDR1 as SGHAT and CDR2 as FQNNGV. This CDR3 has 13 residues. DNA of the CDR3: TGTGCCAGCAGCATCGAGAGCAATCAGCCCCAGCATTTT. Amino acid sequence: CASSIESNQPQHF.

This clone was counted between two and nine times. The chain couples TRBV4-3 to TRBJ2-4, with D tentatively TRBD1 (6 bases). Germline CDR1 and CDR2: LGHNA and YSLEER. V lost 2 bases to trimming and J lost 0 bases, with 20 bases between them. The CDR3 runs to 19 residues. The CDR3 loop is CASSQLTGAREIAKNIQYF. The CDR3 nucleotides read TGCGCCAGCAGCCAATTGACAGGCGCTAGGGAAATAGCCAAAAACATTCAGTACTTC.

The chain couples TRBV7-2 to TRBJ2-6, with unresolved D. The CDR3 totals 15 residues. Trimming took off 1 base at V and 0 bases at J, with 4 bases between the two ends. CDR1 is SGHTA, CDR2 FQGNSA, per germline. Here the CDR3 DNA reads TGTGCCAGCAGCTTAGAGCCCTCTGGGGCCAACGTCCTGACTTTC. Encoded protein: CASSLEPSGANVLTF.

This clone was seen a few times. This chain links TRBV27 with TRBJ2-2; tentative D call: TRBD1 (5 bases). The germline V gene encodes CDR1 MNHEY and CDR2 SMNVEV (reference sequence). This CDR3 spans 15 amino acids. Deletions cut 1 base from V and 4 bases from J, with 10 bases between. The CDR3 region has the DNA TGTGCCAGCAGTTTATACAGGACGGGCACCGGGGAGCTGTTTTTT. It translates to CASSLYRTGTGELFF.

A single count supports this clone. V is TRBV4-3 and J is TRBJ2-1, with a weak D call TRBD1 (7 bases). V dropped 0 bases and J dropped 8 bases, with 17 bases sitting between them. In germline, CDR1 is LGHNA, CDR2 YSLEER. The CDR3 is made up of 16 amino acids. The DNA for the CDR3 is TGCGCCAGCAGCCAAGACGGTCAGGGGGGAAAGGATGAGCAGTTCTTC. Protein: CASSQDGQGGKDEQFF.

Written as DNA, the CDR3 is TGCGCCAGCAGCTTGGTTTTTTCCGGACAGGGAGGTGAAGCTTTCTTT. Translating it yields CASSLVFSGQGGEAFF. The chain couples TRBV5-1 to TRBJ1-1; 8 nucleotides line up with TRBD1. Germline loops: CDR1 SGHRS, CDR2 YFSETQ. V trimming: 0 bases; J trimming: 7 bases; junction bases outside the gene matches: 11. The CDR3 loop spans 16 amino acids.

V gene TRBV7-8 combines with J gene TRBJ1-1; D is unresolved. The CDR3 runs to 16 residues. Germline V gives CDR1 SGHVS, CDR2 FQNEAQ. Trimming shortened V by 5 bases and J by 3 bases, and 19 bases separated the two germline ends. The CDR3 DNA follows: TGTGCCAGCAGCGACGTGGGGAGTGCCTGGGACACTGAAGCTTTCTTT. This sequence encodes CASSDVGSAWDTEAFF.

The chain recombines TRBV18 with TRBJ1-2; no clear D gene. The germline gives CDR1 KGHSH, CDR2 LQKENI. With 3 bases removed from V and 0 bases from J, the gap between germline ends came to 8 bases. The CDR3 contains 14 residues. The CDR3 is CASSPEAANYGYTF. The DNA for the CDR3 is TGTGCCAGCTCACCCGAGGCAGCTAACTATGGCTACACCTTC.

The chain combines TRBV5-6 with TRBJ1-1, with D unresolved. This CDR3 has 14 residues. Trimming stripped 0 bases from V and 1 base from J, with 7 bases between. Germline loops: CDR1 SGHDT, CDR2 YYEEEE. Written as DNA, the CDR3 is TGTGCCAGCAGCTTGGGGCCCCCGAACACTGAAGCTTTCTTT. Amino acid sequence: CASSLGPPNTEAFF.

This chain links TRBV7-2 with TRBJ1-1, with D perhaps TRBD1 (6 bases). This CDR3 region has 14 residues. CDR1 is SGHTA and CDR2 is FQGNSA in the germline V gene. V was pared by 4 bases and J by 0 bases, with 9 bases between. CDR3 in DNA: TGTGCCAGCAGCTCACAGGGTATGAACACTGAAGCTTTCTTT. Translation: CASSSQGMNTEAFF.

J is TRBJ2-7 and V is TRBV4-3, with 7 positions matching TRBD2. The CDR3 is made up of 14 amino acids. Germline CDR1 and CDR2: LGHNA and YSLEER. V lost 4 bases and J lost 4; bases outside the gene matches: 7. The DNA of the CDR3 is TGCGCCAGCAGCCGACACGTGGGGGGGTACGAGCAGTACTTC. It specifies CASSRHVGGYEQYF.